A selection of T cell receptor beta chains follows, all from one sample in a study of cytomegalovirus exposure and HLA in healthy donors. Using immunoSEQ multiplex PCR, the repertoire was profiled, and TCRdb retains in-frame clones only, with some absent. This table holds about 140,000 clones, roughly a tenth found once. Material for sequencing was PBMCs. The receptors come from a male donor in good health and CMV-seronegative. Both conserved end residues are part of each CDR3. Only some rows state a clone size, as once, few, many or a class for expanded clones.

abundance | v_gene | CDR3aa
- | TRBV19 | CASSISQYSNQPQHF
few | TRBV5-1 | CASSSGTGGVETQYF
few | TRBV6-5 | CASGLTGTYEQYF
few | TRBV27 | CASRINRGFSDTEAFF
few | TRBV19 | CASSITLDRGILSGNTIYF
- | TRBV10-3 | CAISELAGGIYEQYF
few | TRBV10-3 | CAITPGGGTSTGELFF
- | TRBV27 | CASSLSTSGEQFF
- | TRBV28 | CASSQGQGDQPQHF
- | TRBV21-1 | CASSRDGEETQYF
- | TRBV28 | CASSFSTGTEAFF
- | TRBV6-5 | CASSYSRGGGYTF
- | TRBV27 | CASSFTGAPEAFF
- | TRBV6-5 | CASSYDRGSYEQYF
few | TRBV4-3 | CASSPHLAGPSYEQYF
few | TRBV5-8 | CASSLPGLTSYNEQFF
few | TRBV5-1 | CASSLATGQGRETQYF
few | TRBV11-2 | CASFLAGEQFF
- | TRBV4-1 | CASSPRTSGSYEQYF
- | TRBV28 | CASRGLAGSQYF
- | TRBV5-1 | CASSPTTTGTDTQYF
few | TRBV18 | CASSSLTGFADTQYF